The 2 T cell receptor beta chains reported below all come from one sample, sequenced in a study of shared clonotypes between healthy human individuals. The repertoire was sequenced with immunoSEQ multiplex PCR; TCRdb's copy has only in-frame clones and lacks some. The sample comprises over 2,000,000 clones, 80% to 95% of which are singletons, and 1.5% to 2% rests with the top ten. Positive CCR7 selection of CD45RO-negative cells yielded the naive CD8 cells, and terminally differentiated effector memory CD45RA+ cells were excluded. Sequenced material: naive CD8+ T cells from PBMCs. The receptors stem from a man aged 18 to 30 in good health. Some clones in this sample may be carry-over from other donors' samples.

The V and J genes are TRBV6-1 and TRBJ2-3; D unresolved. The V and J ends lost 1 base and 1 base respectively, with 6 bases between them. Germline CDR1 and CDR2: MNHNS and SASEGT. The CDR3 length is 14 residues. The CDR3 spells CASSEDRGTDTQYF. In DNA, the CDR3 is TGTGCCAGCAGTGAAGACAGAGGCACAGATACGCAGTATTTT.

The genes are TRBV29-1 and TRBJ2-6; D is uncertain. The CDR3 consists of 13 residues. The V and J ends lost 7 bases and 4 bases respectively, with 11 bases between them. In germline, CDR1 is SQVTM, CDR2 ANQGSEA. CDR3 protein: CSAKIRGANVLTF. Here the CDR3 DNA reads TGCAGCGCGAAAATAAGGGGGGCCAACGTCCTGACTTTC.